The clone carrying this T cell receptor beta chain was found many times. Its antigen remains unknown. Relative to the germline gene, one junction end is altered; a read error may explain this. The data derive from a study of Graves' ophthalmopathy and Graves' hyperthyroidism. Study-level points and caveats: The model forecast ophthalmopathy progression, reaching roughly 70% sensitivity and approximately 79% specificity.

The sequenced template was RNA, covering the TCR beta CDR3 region. First-round RT-PCR employed HTBI primers, with a second-round multiplex PCR after it. Each CDR3 protein is one row after TCRdb ran MiXCR on the multiplex PCR reads. The top ten hold under 3.5% of the sample, which has hundreds of thousands of distinct CDR3 sequences, 21% seen once. Germline V gene data show CDR1 as MDHEN and CDR2 as SYDVKM. The CDR3 totals 13 residues. Other autoimmune diseases, uncontrolled infections, pregnancy or lactation led to the exclusion of patients. V usage is TRBV28 and J usage is TRBJ2-2; a weak D match, TRBD2 (5 bases). This receptor was identified in a woman aged 18-29 years with stable Graves' hyperthyroidism. Sequencing was performed on peripheral blood. The chain's CDR3 is CASRSAGTGELSF. For the CDR3, the DNA is TGTGCCAGCAGGAGTGCTGGCACCGGGGAGCTGTCTTTT.